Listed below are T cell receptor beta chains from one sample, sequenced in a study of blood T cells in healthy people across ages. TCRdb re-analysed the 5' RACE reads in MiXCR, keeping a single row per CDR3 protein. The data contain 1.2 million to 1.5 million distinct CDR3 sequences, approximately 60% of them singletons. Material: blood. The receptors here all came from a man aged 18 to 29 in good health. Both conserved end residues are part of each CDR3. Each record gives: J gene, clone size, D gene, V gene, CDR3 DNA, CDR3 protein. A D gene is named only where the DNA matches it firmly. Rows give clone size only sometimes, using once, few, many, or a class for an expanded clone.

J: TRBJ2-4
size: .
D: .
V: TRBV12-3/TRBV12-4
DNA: TGTGCCAGCAGAGGGGTGGATGAAAACATTCAGTACTTC
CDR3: CASRGVDENIQYF

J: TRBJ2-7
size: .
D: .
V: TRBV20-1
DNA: TGCAGTGCTGGGGGGTTGGGGGAGATCTCCTACGAGCAGTACTTC
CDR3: CSAGGLGEISYEQYF

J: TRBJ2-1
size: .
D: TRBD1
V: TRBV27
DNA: TGTGCCAGCAGTTTACTAGGGGACAGGGGATACAATGAGCAGTTCTTC
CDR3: CASSLLGDRGYNEQFF

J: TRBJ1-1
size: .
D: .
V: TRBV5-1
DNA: TGCGCCAGCAGCTTGGCCCCTCAAGGGGACACTGAAGCTTTCTTT
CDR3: CASSLAPQGDTEAFF

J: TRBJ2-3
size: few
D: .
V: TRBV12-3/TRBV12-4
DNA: TGTGCCAGCAGTCCCCTCGAAGGGGGGGCATTAGATACGCAGTATTTT
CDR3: CASSPLEGGALDTQYF

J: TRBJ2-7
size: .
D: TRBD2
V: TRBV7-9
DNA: TGTGCCAGCAGCCGCTTAGGTGCGGGAGTATTGAGCTCCTACAATGAGCAGTACTTC
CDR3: CASSRLGAGVLSSYNEQYF

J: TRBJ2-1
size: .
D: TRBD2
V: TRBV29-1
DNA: TGCAGCGTCCACGGGACTAGCGGGGGGAGCTCCTACAATGAGCAGTTCTTC
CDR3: CSVHGTSGGSSYNEQFF

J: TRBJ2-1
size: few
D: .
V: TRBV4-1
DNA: TGCGCCAGCCAGGGGATTAATGAGCAGTTCTTC
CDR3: CASQGINEQFF

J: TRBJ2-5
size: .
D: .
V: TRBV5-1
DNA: TGCGCCAGCAGCTTGGAAGGCGGAAACCAAGAGACCCAGTACTTC
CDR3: CASSLEGGNQETQYF

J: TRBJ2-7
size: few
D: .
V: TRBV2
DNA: TGTGCCAGCAGTGTCGGACCCCTTTACGAGCAGTACTTC
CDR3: CASSVGPLYEQYF

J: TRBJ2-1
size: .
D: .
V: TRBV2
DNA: TGTGCCAGCAGTCCGGGGTGGGGCTACAATGAGCAGTTCTTC
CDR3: CASSPGWGYNEQFF

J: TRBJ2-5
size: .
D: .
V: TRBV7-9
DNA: TGTGCCACCAGGGACCCTTTAAAGGAGACCCAGTACTTC
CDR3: CATRDPLKETQYF

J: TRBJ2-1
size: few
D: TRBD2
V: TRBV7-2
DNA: TGTGCCAGCAGCTTTAGGCTGCTAGCGGGCAATGAGCAGTTCTTC
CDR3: CASSFRLLAGNEQFF

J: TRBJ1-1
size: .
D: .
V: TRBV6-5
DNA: TGTGCCAGCACCTTCCGGGGGCCCAACACTGAAGCTTTCTTT
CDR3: CASTFRGPNTEAFF

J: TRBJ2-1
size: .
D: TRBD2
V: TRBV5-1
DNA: TGCGCCAGCAGTTTGGGAGGGATGGCGGACAATGAGCAGTTCTTC
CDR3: CASSLGGMADNEQFF

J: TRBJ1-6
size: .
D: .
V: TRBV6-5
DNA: TGTGCCAGCAGCTATGGAAGCTACAGCGATTCACCCCTCCACTTT
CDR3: CASSYGSYSDSPLHF

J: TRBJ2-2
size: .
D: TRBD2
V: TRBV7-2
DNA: TGTGCCAGCAAACTAGCGGGAGGGGAAGTCGGGGAGCTGTTTTTT
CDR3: CASKLAGGEVGELFF

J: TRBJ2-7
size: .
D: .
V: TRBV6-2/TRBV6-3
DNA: TGTGCCAGCAGTGGTAGGGAATCCGCCTACGAGCAGTACTTC
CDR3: CASSGRESAYEQYF

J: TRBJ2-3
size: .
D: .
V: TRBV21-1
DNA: TGTGCCAGCAGCAGAGGGACTAGCGCGAACACAGATACGCAGTATTTT
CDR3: CASSRGTSANTDTQYF

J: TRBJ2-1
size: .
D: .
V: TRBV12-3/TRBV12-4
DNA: TGTGCCAGCAGTCCCTGGGGTCCTAGCTACAATGAGCAGTTCTTC
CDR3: CASSPWGPSYNEQFF

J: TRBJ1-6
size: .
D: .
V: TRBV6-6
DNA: TGTGCCAGCAGGACCACAATGCCGGAATCACCCCTCCACTTT
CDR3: CASRTTMPESPLHF

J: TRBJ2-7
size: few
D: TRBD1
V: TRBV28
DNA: TGTGCCAGCAGTTTTGCTCCGGGACAGGTTTACTACGAGCAGTACTTC
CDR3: CASSFAPGQVYYEQYF

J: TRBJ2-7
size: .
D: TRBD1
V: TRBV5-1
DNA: TGCGCCAGCAGTTCAGGACAGGGTCGCGAGCAGTACTTC
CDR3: CASSSGQGREQYF

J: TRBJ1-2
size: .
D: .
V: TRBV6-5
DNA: TGTGCCAGCAGTTACGGAGTCCCCTATGGCTACACCTTC
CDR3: CASSYGVPYGYTF

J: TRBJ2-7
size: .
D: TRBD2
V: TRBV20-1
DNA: TGCAGTGCTAAAAAGCGGGAGCGCGAGCAGTACTTC
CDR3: CSAKKREREQYF

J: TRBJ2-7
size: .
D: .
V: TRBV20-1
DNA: TGCAGTGCCAATGCCGGCAGCTGGGAGCAGTACTTC
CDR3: CSANAGSWEQYF

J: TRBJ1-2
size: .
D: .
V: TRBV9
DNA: TGTGCCAGCAGCGTAGGCGAGGCTTCTGCTGGTGGCTACACCTTC
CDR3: CASSVGEASAGGYTF

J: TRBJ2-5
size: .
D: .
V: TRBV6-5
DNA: TGTGCCAGCAGTGCTAGCCCGGAGACCCAGTACTTC
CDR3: CASSASPETQYF

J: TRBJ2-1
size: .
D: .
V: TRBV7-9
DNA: TGTGCCAGCAGCCCGAGAGCCCGGGACTCAATCAATGAGCAGTTCTTC
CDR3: CASSPRARDSINEQFF

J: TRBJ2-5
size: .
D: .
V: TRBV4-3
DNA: TGCGCCAGCAGCCAAGATTGGGCCGATCAAGAGACCCAGTACTTC
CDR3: CASSQDWADQETQYF

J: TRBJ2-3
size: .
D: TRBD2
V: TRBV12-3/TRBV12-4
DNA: TGTGCCAGCAGTCTACTAGCGGGAGTCCCAGATACGCAGTATTTT
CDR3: CASSLLAGVPDTQYF

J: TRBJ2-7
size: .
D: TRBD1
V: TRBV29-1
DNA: TGCAGCGTCGCCGGACAGGGTTACTCCTACGAGCAGTACTTC
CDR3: CSVAGQGYSYEQYF

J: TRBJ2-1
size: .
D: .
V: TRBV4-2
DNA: TGTGCCAGCAGCCAAGATCACAGGGCGGGCAGTGGTGAGCAGTTCTTC
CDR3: CASSQDHRAGSGEQFF

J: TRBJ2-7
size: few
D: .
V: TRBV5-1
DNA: TGCGCCAGCAGAGGATGGGAGGACTACGAGCAGTACTTC
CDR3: CASRGWEDYEQYF

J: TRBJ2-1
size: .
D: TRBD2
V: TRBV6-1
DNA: TGTGCCAGCAGTCCACGGACTAGCGGGGATGAGCAGTTCTTC
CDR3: CASSPRTSGDEQFF

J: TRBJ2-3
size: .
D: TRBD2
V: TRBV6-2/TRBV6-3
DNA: TGTGCCACCAGCGGGGGGGCCGCGTCAGATACGCAGTATTTT
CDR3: CATSGGAASDTQYF

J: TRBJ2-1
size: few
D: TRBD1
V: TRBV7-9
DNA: TGTGCCAGCAGACTACCCGGACAGGTGAACAATGAGCAGTTCTTC
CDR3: CASRLPGQVNNEQFF